This T cell receptor beta chain is from a study of blood T cell repertoires in COVID-19. Background on the study: Whether acute or convalescent, the COVID-19 samples came from the United States, Italy and Spain. T cells, B-cell-depleted T cells, or PBMCs supplied cDNA or gDNA.

V was shortened by 4 bases and J by 4 bases, with 16 bases between the two germline ends. The CDR3 sequence is 15 residues long. Germline CDR1 MNHEY, CDR2 SVGAGI. Source study methods: Nucleated cell number was recorded as an estimate derived from reference gene primer amplification. Sequenced by immunoSEQ multiplex PCR; TCRdb stores in-frame clones only, minus some. V, J and clone size are those of that table, while D and trimming were read from the DNA. The repertoire holds approximately 150,000 clones, with roughly 90% as singletons. The source of this sequence is a man between 18 and 35 years old with COVID-19, enrolled during active disease. The sample taken for sequencing was peripheral blood. The V gene is TRBV6-5, the J gene TRBJ2-5; TRBD1 is a possible D gene (5 bases). In DNA form, the CDR3 reads TGTGCCAGCAGTTCGAAGGGGCGCGATCCAGAGACCCAGTACTTC. It encodes CASSSKGRDPETQYF.